These T cell receptor beta chains were read from a single sample in a study of blood T cell repertoires in COVID-19. The method was immunoSEQ multiplex PCR; TCRdb's version includes in-frame clones alone and lacks a portion of them. This repertoire shows under 200,000 clones, roughly nine tenths found once; its top ten account for 0.75% to 0.95%. Sample: peripheral blood. Receptors were obtained from a woman in her seventies with acute or convalescent COVID-19. CDR3s include the opening cysteine and the closing phenylalanine or tryptophan. D genes are given only for firm matches. Only part of the rows carry a size: once, few, many, or a class if the clone is expanded.

TRBD1 | . | TRBJ2-5 | TRBV18 | TGTGCCAGCTCACCCAATAGACAGGGAAAGACCCAGTACTTC | CASSPNRQGKTQYF
. | . | TRBJ2-2 | TRBV3-1/TRBV3-2 | TGTGCCAGCAGCCAAGGACGTCCGGGAGACACCGGGGAGCTGTTTTTT | CASSQGRPGDTGELFF
. | . | TRBJ1-6 | TRBV6-1 | TGTGCCAGCAGTGAAGCCAGGTTGTATAATTCACCCCTCCACTTT | CASSEARLYNSPLHF
TRBD2 | . | TRBJ2-3 | TRBV27 | TGTGCCAGCAGTCCAATAGCGGGTCTCACAGATACGCAGTATTTT | CASSPIAGLTDTQYF
. | . | TRBJ1-5 | TRBV27 | TGTGCCAGCAGTTCGAGGAGCAATCAGCCCCAGCATTTT | CASSSRSNQPQHF
TRBD1 | . | TRBJ1-1 | TRBV2 | TGTGCCAGCTCGGGACAGGGGAACACTGAAGCTTTCTTT | CASSGQGNTEAFF
. | . | TRBJ1-1 | TRBV29-1 | TGCAGCGTTGCCAGCGGGGGCTACACTGAAGCTTTCTTT | CSVASGGYTEAFF
TRBD1 | . | TRBJ2-2 | TRBV27 | TGTGCCAGCAGGAGGGGGCCGAACACCGGGGAGCTGTTTTTT | CASRRGPNTGELFF
. | . | TRBJ2-1 | TRBV24-1 | TGTGCCACCAGTGATTTCAAAAACAATGAGCAGTTCTTC | CATSDFKNNEQFF
. | once | TRBJ1-1 | TRBV6-6 | TGTGCCAGCAGGGCACAGGGATCTGAAGCTTTCTTT | CASRAQGSEAFF
. | . | TRBJ1-2 | TRBV19 | TGTGCCAGTAAGGTCGCAGGGGCCGGTCCTCGCTACACCTTC | CASKVAGAGPRYTF
TRBD2 | . | TRBJ2-7 | TRBV20-1 | TGCAGTGCTAATGAAGGGGGGACTAGCGGGGCGTACGAGCAGTACTTC | CSANEGGTSGAYEQYF
. | . | TRBJ2-5 | TRBV5-1 | TGCGCCAGCAGCTTGGCTGCGCCCAGGTTTGAGACCCAGTACTTC | CASSLAAPRFETQYF
. | . | TRBJ2-7 | TRBV11-2 | TGTGCCAGCAGTTTCTCAGACGCCGCGGGCTACGAGCAGTACTTC | CASSFSDAAGYEQYF
. | once | TRBJ2-5 | TRBV6-5 | TGTGCCAGCAGTTACAAGGGGAAATCCCAAGAGACCCAGTACTTC | CASSYKGKSQETQYF
TRBD2 | . | TRBJ2-7 | TRBV5-1 | TGCGCCAGCTCAACTAGCGGGACGGGAGGGGACGAGCAGTACTTC | CASSTSGTGGDEQYF
. | . | TRBJ2-2 | TRBV24-1 | TGTGCCACCAGTGATGCGGCACCAAACACCGGGGAGCTGTTTTTT | CATSDAAPNTGELFF
TRBD2 | . | TRBJ2-2 | TRBV6-2/TRBV6-3 | TGTGCCAGCAGTTACTCTGCGGGAGGGCCTGAGACCGGGGAGCTGTTTTTT | CASSYSAGGPETGELFF
. | . | TRBJ2-3 | TRBV20-1 | TGCAGTGCTAGTGATCGCCTCGTCGGTAGCACAGATACGCAGTATTTT | CSASDRLVGSTDTQYF
. | . | TRBJ1-3 | TRBV3-1/TRBV3-2 | TGTGCCAGCAGCCTTCCAGGGGCCGGAAACACCATATATTTT | CASSLPGAGNTIYF
. | . | TRBJ2-3 | TRBV2 | TGTGCCAGCAGTTTACAGGGTGCGGCAGATACGCAGTATTTT | CASSLQGAADTQYF
. | . | TRBJ2-1 | TRBV7-2 | TGTGCCAGCAGCGGTCAACTAGGGGGATTCTACAATGAGCAGTTCTTC | CASSGQLGGFYNEQFF
. | . | TRBJ2-7 | TRBV6-1 | TGTGCCAGCAGTGAAACTTTTACGACCTACGAGCAGTACTTC | CASSETFTTYEQYF
TRBD1 | . | TRBJ1-4 | TRBV5-1 | TGCGCCAGCAGCAAGACAGGGGATGAGGAAAAACTGTTTTTT | CASSKTGDEEKLFF
. | . | TRBJ1-3 | TRBV5-8 | TGTGCCAGCAGCTTCAGGGGCCAGGCTGGAAACACCATATATTTT | CASSFRGQAGNTIYF
. | . | TRBJ1-3 | TRBV27 | TGTGCCAGCAGTTTACCGCAGGGCTCTGGAAACACCATATATTTT | CASSLPQGSGNTIYF
TRBD1 | . | TRBJ2-5 | TRBV2 | TGTGCCAGCAGTGAGCAACAGGGGGTCCAAGAGACCCAGTACTTC | CASSEQQGVQETQYF
. | once | TRBJ2-2 | TRBV5-4 | TGTGCCAGCAGCTTGTATTTGTCAGTCAACACCGGGGAGCTGTTTTTT | CASSLYLSVNTGELFF
TRBD2 | . | TRBJ2-5 | TRBV24-1 | TGTGCCACCAGTGCCTGGGAGGGCGGGACCCAGTACTTC | CATSAWEGGTQYF
TRBD1 | . | TRBJ2-2 | TRBV4-1 | TGCGCCAGCAGCCGCGAACAGGGGTTCACCGGGGAGCTGTTTTTT | CASSREQGFTGELFF
TRBD1 | . | TRBJ1-1 | TRBV12-3/TRBV12-4 | TGTGCCAGCAGTCGTACAGGGGGCACTGAAGCTTTCTTT | CASSRTGGTEAFF
. | . | TRBJ1-2 | TRBV28 | TGTGCCAGCAGCGACATAGGCTACACCTTC | CASSDIGYTF
. | . | TRBJ1-4 | TRBV7-2 | TGTGCTACCTCGACAGGAGGAAGGGAAAAACTGTTTTTT | CATSTGGREKLFF